The rows below give T cell receptor beta chains drawn from one sample of a study of OX40 agonist ivuxolimab in advanced cancers. Sequenced by immunoSEQ multiplex PCR; TCRdb stores in-frame clones only, minus some. The sample has around 62,000 clones, over 75% seen once. Sequencing used CD4+ or CD8+ T cells sorted from blood, obtained in a trial of the OX40 agonist ivuxolimab. Receptors were obtained from an adult with an advanced solid tumor such as melanoma, head and neck, liver or kidney cancer. The CDR3 runs from the conserved cysteine through the conserved F or W. Fields, in order: J gene, clone size, V gene, D gene, CDR3 protein, CDR3 DNA. A D gene is named only where the DNA matches it firmly. Expanded clones are given a class, and other clones once, few, many or no size at all.

j_gene: TRBJ2-7
abundance: few
v_gene: TRBV6-1
d_gene: TRBD1
CDR3aa: CASSPSGTAYEQYF
CDR3nt: TGTGCCAGCAGCCCGTCGGGGACAGCCTACGAGCAGTACTTC

j_gene: TRBJ1-2
abundance: NA
v_gene: TRBV7-2
d_gene: NA
CDR3aa: CASSLDPTGADGYTF
CDR3nt: TGTGCCAGCAGCTTAGATCCTACGGGGGCGGACGGCTACACCTTC

j_gene: TRBJ1-4
abundance: NA
v_gene: TRBV6-1
d_gene: NA
CDR3aa: CASNGGIDEKLFF
CDR3nt: TGTGCCAGCAACGGGGGGATAGATGAAAAACTGTTTTTT

j_gene: TRBJ2-7
abundance: NA
v_gene: TRBV10-2
d_gene: TRBD2
CDR3aa: CASSVAGAYEQYF
CDR3nt: TGCGCCAGCAGTGTTGCGGGGGCCTACGAGCAGTACTTC

j_gene: TRBJ1-6
abundance: NA
v_gene: TRBV7-9
d_gene: TRBD1
CDR3aa: CASSRQGESYNSPLHF
CDR3nt: TGTGCCAGCAGCAGACAGGGAGAGTCCTATAATTCACCCCTCCACTTT

j_gene: TRBJ2-5
abundance: NA
v_gene: TRBV5-1
d_gene: NA
CDR3aa: CASSLYAGPETQYF
CDR3nt: TGCGCCAGCAGCTTGTATGCCGGTCCCGAGACCCAGTACTTC

j_gene: TRBJ1-2
abundance: NA
v_gene: TRBV27
d_gene: TRBD1
CDR3aa: CASSAPGQGASGYTF
CDR3nt: TGTGCCAGCAGTGCCCCGGGACAGGGGGCTAGTGGCTACACCTTC

j_gene: TRBJ1-1
abundance: NA
v_gene: TRBV5-1
d_gene: NA
CDR3aa: CASSRPGRENFAMNTEAFF
CDR3nt: TGCGCCAGCAGCCGTCCCGGACGGGAAAACTTTGCTATGAACACTGAAGCTTTCTTT

j_gene: TRBJ2-6
abundance: NA
v_gene: TRBV10-3
d_gene: NA
CDR3aa: CAIGISSGANVLTF
CDR3nt: TGTGCCATCGGGATCTCCTCTGGGGCCAACGTCCTGACTTTC

j_gene: TRBJ2-7
abundance: few
v_gene: TRBV6-5
d_gene: TRBD2
CDR3aa: CASSYSRLAAPYEQYF
CDR3nt: TGTGCCAGCAGTTACTCGCGACTAGCGGCCCCCTACGAGCAGTACTTC

j_gene: TRBJ2-7
abundance: NA
v_gene: TRBV6-1
d_gene: NA
CDR3aa: CASNDAWYEQYF
CDR3nt: TGTGCCAGCAACGACGCGTGGTACGAGCAGTACTTC

j_gene: TRBJ2-5
abundance: NA
v_gene: TRBV9
d_gene: TRBD2
CDR3aa: CASSAGTSGPSRLETQYF
CDR3nt: TGTGCCAGCAGCGCTGGGACTAGCGGGCCCTCACGGCTGGAGACCCAGTACTTC

j_gene: TRBJ2-5
abundance: once
v_gene: TRBV25-1
d_gene: NA
CDR3aa: CASSALGTQYF
CDR3nt: TGTGCCAGCAGCGCCCTGGGGACCCAGTACTTC